This paragraph reports one TCR beta chain. The data stem from a study of blood T cell repertoires in COVID-19. The V and J ends lost 4 bases and 0 bases respectively, with 19 bases between them. The germline CDR1 and CDR2 sequences are LNHDA and SQIVND (reference sequence). The CDR3 covers 18 residues. Clones were read by immunoSEQ multiplex PCR, and TCRdb kept only the in-frame ones, dropping some. The table has 130,000 to 150,000 clones, roughly 88% seen once. The chain carries TRBV19 and TRBJ1-5; perhaps TRBD1 as D (5 bases). The sample consisted of peripheral blood. This TCR derives from a woman between 45 and 60 years old in a cohort sampled during active or convalescent COVID-19. The CDR3 is CASSNPGRGVLSNQPQHF. CDR3 DNA: TGTGCCAGTAGTAACCCGGGACGGGGGGTCCTTAGCAATCAGCCCCAGCATTTT.